The next 11 T cell receptor beta chains were all read from a single sample in a study of blood T cell repertoires in COVID-19. Clones were sequenced by immunoSEQ multiplex PCR, and TCRdb holds only the in-frame ones, with some missing. The sample yields around 130,000 clones, about 87% seen once. Sequencing was performed on peripheral blood. Every receptor here comes from a woman in her forties or fifties with acute or convalescent COVID-19.

The CDR3 spells CASSHGGSRGNYGYTF. The CDR3 DNA reads as TGTGCCAGCAGCCACGGGGGTTCGAGGGGTAACTATGGCTACACCTTC. This rearrangement joins TRBV11-2 to TRBJ1-2; possible D gene TRBD1, 5 bases. The CDR3 is 16 residues long. Germline V gives CDR1 SGHAT, CDR2 FQNNGV. V was cut by 5 bases and J by 1 base, with 17 bases left in between.

CDR3 sequence reads: CASSQQGNGNTIYF. Here the CDR3 DNA reads TGTGCCAGCAGCCAACAGGGGAACGGAAACACCATATATTTT. The chain employs TRBV6-5 and TRBJ1-3, with 7 bases that match TRBD1. Germline lookup yields CDR1 MNHEY and CDR2 SVGAGI. This CDR3 is built from 14 residues. The ends lost 6 bases at V and 4 bases at J; junction bases unmatched: 6.

CDR3 sequence reads: CASRLSGGPTEAFF. DNA of the CDR3: TGTGCCAGCAGACTTTCGGGGGGGCCCACTGAAGCTTTCTTT. The chain employs TRBV3-1 (or the pseudogene TRBV3-2) and TRBJ1-1, with D tentatively TRBD1 (6 bases). Trimming removed 6 bases at V and 4 bases at J, with 15 bases between. This CDR3 is built from 14 residues. CDR1 is LGHDT and CDR2 is YNNKEL in the germline V gene (reference sequence).

The V call is TRBV5-6, the J call TRBJ2-3; 9 bases are shared with TRBD2. V was clipped by 3 bases and J by 2 bases; unmatched bases: 4. Germline CDR1 reads SGHDT; CDR2 reads YYEEEE. The CDR3 loop spans 15 amino acids. The CDR3, as DNA: TGTGCCAGCAGCTCCGCGGGGGGGGTCACAGATACGCAGTATTTT. Its protein is CASSSAGGVTDTQYF.

The V call is TRBV7-2, the J call TRBJ2-5, with 10 bases matching TRBD1. The CDR3 has 14 residues. V was pared by 4 bases and J by 7 bases, with 6 bases of the junction left unmatched. CDR1 is SGHTA, CDR2 FQGNSA, per germline. Here the CDR3 reads CASSSGQGGWTQYF. DNA for the CDR3: TGTGCCAGCAGCTCAGGACAGGGGGGCTGGACCCAGTACTTC.

V usage is TRBV19 and J usage is TRBJ1-5, with 7 bases that match TRBD1. The J segment lost 11 bases and the V segment lost 0 bases, leaving 10 bases of the junction unmatched. The CDR3 extends over 15 amino acids. CDR1 is LNHDA and CDR2 is SQIVND in the germline V gene (reference sequence). For the CDR3, the DNA is TGTGCCAGTAGTATAGATGGAGGGGGCAGTGGGACCCAGCATTTT. It is translated as CASSIDGGGSGTQHF. Supplemented by reference TRBV19 and TRBJ1-5, the full variable domain reads DGGITQSPKYLFRKEGQNVTLSCEQNLNHDAMYWYRQDPGQGLRLIYYSQIVNDFQKGDIAEGYSVSREKKESFPLTVTSAQKNPTAFYLCASSIDGGGSGTQHFGDGTRLSIL.

The chain recombines TRBV27 with TRBJ2-2; TRBD1 agrees at 7 bases. The V gene end was trimmed by 4 bases and the J gene end by 3 bases; junction bases not matched to a gene: 2. The length of the CDR3 is 14 residues. The germline gives CDR1 MNHEY, CDR2 SMNVEV (reference sequence). CDR3 sequence (DNA): TGTGCCAGCAGTTCGGGACAGTACACCGGGGAGCTGTTTTTT. This encodes CASSSGQYTGELFF.

The chain joins TRBV7-6 to TRBJ2-7, with a possible D match to TRBD1 (6 bases). V lost 5 bases and J 3 bases, leaving 17 bases between the germline ends. CDR1 SGHVS and CDR2 FNYEAQ come from the germline V gene. This CDR3 comprises 15 residues. CDR3 sequence: CASSPGLGHSYEQYF. Here the CDR3 DNA reads TGTGCCAGCAGCCCCGGACTGGGACATAGCTACGAGCAGTACTTC.

This clone was counted a few times. The CDR3 reads CASSPLGGDEQYF. The CDR3 region has the DNA TGTGCCAGCAGCCCCCTGGGGGGGGACGAGCAGTACTTC. The rearrangement uses TRBV11-2 and TRBJ2-7, with TRBD2 identical over 7 bases. Germline V gives CDR1 SGHAT, CDR2 FQNNGV. J gave up 5 bases and V 5 bases, and 6 bases lay outside the gene matches. CDR3 size: 13 residues.

V is TRBV4-1 and J is TRBJ2-3; tentative D call: TRBD2 (6 bases). The length of the CDR3 is 16 residues. V dropped 5 bases and J dropped 4 bases, with 19 bases sitting between them. Germline assignment: CDR1 MGHRA and CDR2 YSYEKL. CDR3 DNA: TGCGCCAGCAGCTACGTGCGGGACTTTGGCGCAGATACGCAGTATTTT. It codes for CASSYVRDFGADTQYF.

V is TRBV19 and J is TRBJ2-1; TRBD2 is a possible D gene (6 bases). Germline CDR1 LNHDA, CDR2 SQIVND (reference sequence). V was trimmed by 2 bases and J by 6 bases, leaving 17 bases between them. This CDR3 is built from 16 residues. The CDR3 protein is CASSIRLARDGNEQFF. The DNA of the CDR3 is TGTGCCAGTAGTATACGCCTTGCGCGGGATGGCAATGAGCAGTTCTTC.